This T cell receptor (beta chain) was observed in a study of blood T cell repertoires in COVID-19 (dated by TCRdb to the early 2020s). Regarding the complete study: Collaborator samples came from the United States, Italy and Spain and covered acute and convalescent phases of COVID-19. Sample metadata almost always included a de-identified subject ID, COVID-19 status, age in years and sex. Samples were obtained from the ongoing ImmuneRACE study (first 160 participants) and from 1,254 subjects provided by 6 global collaborators. The material from the prospective study consisted of cDNA or gDNA derived from T cells, B-cell-depleted T cells, or PBMCs. Where available, HLA class I and class II types were obtained from metadata supplied by the sample provider rather than from assay-based typing. Deeply sampled blood TCRbeta repertoires from subjects exposed to, actively infected with, or recovered from COVID-19 were included in the dataset. The repertoires were released in a freely available public database meant as a resource for research on the immune response to SARS-CoV-2.

What the work shows at the level of the full study, not this receptor alone: The amount of clinical and demographic metadata varied by source and participant and was provided uncurated.

V is clipped by 4 bases and J by 2 bases, and the sequence between their germline boundaries is 9 bases long. Counted from cysteine to phenylalanine, this CDR3 has 13 amino acids. CDR3 DNA only is kept here, 39 bases in frame from base 1. The germline V gene provides CDR1 MNHEY and CDR2 SVGAGI. Collaborating institutions collected whole blood in K2EDTA tubes following their own protocols. For TCRbeta analysis, collaborators shipped samples in one of three forms: frozen whole blood, isolated PBMCs, or DNA extracted from either of those sample types. TCRbeta CDR3 regions were amplified from genomic DNA by means of the immunoSEQ Assay, a bias-controlled multiplex PCR. From the authors' description of their analysis: Nucleated cell counts per sample were estimated from amplification of reference gene primers within the assay. Sequence reads were collapsed and filtered to measure the absolute abundance of every unique TCRbeta CDR3 rearrangement. For each sample, productive Simpson clonality was calculated by taking the square root of Simpson's diversity index across productive rearrangements. TCRdb provides this immuneACCESS table in a form limited to in-frame rearrangements. Some clones are lacking; in checked studies, under half of them reflect an unresolved V gene, and why the rest are absent is not known. The D gene and trimming were derived from the DNA, and the V and J assignments and clone size from that table. Recorded for this sample are around 500,000 clones; approximately 85% of them occurred a single time. The top ten hold roughly 3.1% of the sample.

On this clone itself: Its antigen target is currently unknown. No much larger clonotype is one base removed from it; base qualities were not supplied.

The clonotype originates from a human donor in a cohort sampled during active COVID-19. The rearrangement joined TRBV6-5 to TRBJ2-7; too little of a D gene remains to name it. Specimen: peripheral blood. The DNA sequence is given as TGTGCCAGCAGTTCAAGCCAAACCTACGAGCAGTACTTC. This encodes CASSSSQTYEQYF.